The 25 T cell receptor beta chains given below trace back to one sample, sequenced in a study of early T cells in non-severe SARS-CoV-2 infection. TCRdb itself ran the 5' RACE reads through MiXCR, one entry per CDR3 protein. Of around 83,000 distinct CDR3 sequences in the sample, 10% were seen once. Sequences were derived from whole blood, sampled at baseline. The receptor set was obtained from an adult who was a healthcare worker with PCR-confirmed SARS-CoV-2 infection or an uninfected control (not recorded which).

This clonotype was counted at least ten times. This chain joins TRBV20-1 and TRBJ2-4; D not resolved. This CDR3 has 17 amino acids. V was clipped by 3 bases and J by 0 bases, with 18 bases between them. Germline V CDR1 and CDR2: DFQATT, SNEGSKA (reference sequence). Here the CDR3 reads CSARKAEWRLAKNIQYF. DNA of the CDR3: TGCAGTGCTAGGAAGGCAGAGTGGAGACTAGCCAAAAACATTCAGTACTTC.

This clonotype was seen a few times. CDR3 amino acids: CASSLRLGAETQYF. The CDR3 coding sequence is TGTGCCAGCAGCTTGCGGTTAGGGGCAGAGACCCAGTACTTC. The J gene is TRBJ2-5, the V gene TRBV5-4; a possible D gene is TRBD1 (5 bases). V lost 1 base to trimming and J lost 4 bases, with 11 bases between them. The germline V gene encodes CDR1 SGHNT and CDR2 YYREEE (reference sequence). This CDR3 has 14 amino acids.

This clonotype was seen many times. The chain links TRBV11-3 to TRBJ2-1; D is perhaps TRBD1 or TRBD2 (5 bases each). V was pared by 1 base and J by 7 bases, with 8 bases between. The CDR3 has 13 residues. Germline V gene sequence: CDR1 SGHNT, CDR2 YENEEA. The CDR3 spells CASSLGGANEQFF. DNA for the CDR3: TGTGCCAGCAGCTTAGGAGGGGCGAATGAGCAGTTCTTC.

As regards this clonotype: One junction end disagrees with the germline gene, perhaps due to a read error. This chain joins TRBV4-1 and TRBJ1-1; D is possibly TRBD1 (6 bases). Germline loops: CDR1 MGHRA, CDR2 YSYEKL. This CDR3 has 16 residues. The CDR3 loop is CAGSQEDRGANTEAFF. The DNA of the CDR3 is TGCGCCGGCAGCCAAGAAGATAGGGGGGCTAACACTGAAGCTTTCTTT.

Only a few counts were recorded for this clonotype. The rearrangement uses TRBV20-1 and TRBJ1-4, with a weak D call TRBD1 (6 bases). The CDR3 loop spans 13 amino acids. The germline V gene encodes CDR1 DFQATT and CDR2 SNEGSKA (reference sequence). The germline V and J ends were trimmed by 8 bases and 4 bases, with 14 bases remaining between them. CDR3 bases: TGCAGTACGTCAGGGGTCAATAATGAAAAACTGTTTTTT. This translates into CSTSGVNNEKLFF.

This clonotype was detected many times. V is TRBV27 and J is TRBJ2-2, with TRBD2 identical over 16 bases. This CDR3 has 18 residues. Germline trimming cut 4 bases from V and 6 bases from J; bases unmatched to any gene: 8. Germline V gene sequence: CDR1 MNHEY, CDR2 SMNVEV (reference sequence). The CDR3: CASSYRGLAGGRPGELFF. Written as DNA, the CDR3 is TGTGCCAGCAGTTACAGGGGACTAGCGGGAGGGCGTCCCGGGGAGCTGTTTTTT.

This chain connects TRBV7-2 to TRBJ2-7; TRBD2 aligns across 12 bases. Looked up from germline, CDR1 is SGHTA and CDR2 is FQGNSA. Germline trimming cut 3 bases from V and 4 bases from J; bases unmatched to any gene: 13. The CDR3 extends over 18 amino acids. CDR3 sequence: CASSFWGRASGREYEQYF. As DNA, the CDR3 is TGTGCCAGCAGCTTTTGGGGCCGTGCTAGCGGGAGGGAATACGAGCAGTACTTC. Full variable domain (missing parts from reference TRBV7-2 and TRBJ2-7): GAGVSQSPSNKVTEKGKDVELRCDPISGHTALYWYRQSLGQGLEFLIYFQGNSAPDKSGLPSDRFSAERTGGSVSTLTIQRTQQEDSAVYLCASSFWGRASGREYEQYFGPGTRLTVT.

The chain uses TRBV7-3 and TRBJ1-2; 7 nucleotides line up with TRBD1. Trimming cost V 6 bases and J 7 bases; bases outside gene matches: 14. CDR1 and CDR2 from the germline V gene are SGHTA and FQGTGA. The length of the CDR3 is 15 residues. CDR3 in amino acids: CASSFLRDSPSGYTF. DNA for the CDR3: TGTGCCAGCAGTTTTCTGCGGGACAGCCCAAGTGGCTACACCTTC.

On this clonotype: The final CDR3 position lacks the conserved phenylalanine or tryptophan, pointing to a likely read error. The DNA is omitted, as the CDR3 cannot be located on it reliably, and the CDR3 follows TCRdb's listing. V and J are TRBV28 and TRBJ2-1; the D call of TRBD2 is as the table states it, not checked on the DNA. Ends included, the CDR3 has 12 residues. CDR1 and CDR2 (germline): MDHEN, SYDVKM. This chain's CDR3 is CASSLSGRALTV.

This clonotype was seen ten or more times. The V and J genes are TRBV20-1 and TRBJ2-7; D could derive from TRBD1 or TRBD2 (5 bases each). Germline-derived CDR1 and CDR2 are DFQATT and SNEGSKA (reference sequence). CDR3 length: 16 residues. Trimming stripped 6 bases from V and 0 bases from J, with 21 bases between. This chain's CDR3 is CSARRPGTVSSYEQYF. The CDR3 nucleotides are TGCAGTGCCCGGCGCCCCGGGACGGTGAGCTCCTACGAGCAGTACTTC.

In this sample, this clonotype turned up many times. This chain joins TRBV28 and TRBJ1-2; D gene uncertain. The length of the CDR3 is 12 residues. V was cut by 6 bases and J by 4 bases, with 9 bases left in between. Germline CDR1 and CDR2: MDHEN and SYDVKM. The chain's CDR3 is CASRYPFYGYTF. As DNA, the CDR3 is TGTGCCAGCAGGTACCCCTTCTATGGCTACACCTTC.

The rearrangement uses TRBV12-3 or TRBV12-4 and TRBJ1-2; D uncertain. Trimming took off 2 bases at V and 8 bases at J, with 9 bases between the two ends. The CDR3 length is 12 residues. CDR3 DNA: TGTGCCAGCAGTTTAACGGGCAACGGCTACACCTTC. Its protein product is CASSLTGNGYTF.

This clonotype came up a few times. The rearrangement uses TRBV6-6 and TRBJ2-5; D uncertain. Germline lookup yields CDR1 MNHNY and CDR2 SVGAGI (reference sequence). V was cut by 7 bases and J by 6 bases, with 15 bases left in between. This CDR3 has 13 residues. This chain's CDR3 is CASTPTARQTQYF. The CDR3 nucleotides are TGTGCCAGCACCCCGACGGCGAGACAGACCCAGTACTTC.

This clonotype was counted ten times or more. This chain connects TRBV7-6 to TRBJ2-3; D is perhaps TRBD2 (6 bases). V lost 3 bases to trimming and J lost 4 bases, with 11 bases between them. CDR3 size: 14 residues. Germline V gene sequence: CDR1 SGHVS, CDR2 FNYEAQ. The CDR3 DNA is TGTGCCAGCAGCTTCAGCGGGTTTTCAGATACGCAGTATTTT. This gives the protein CASSFSGFSDTQYF.

The J gene is TRBJ2-5, the V gene TRBV7-2, with D hard to call. Germline lookup yields CDR1 SGHTA and CDR2 FQGNSA. V was clipped by 3 bases and J by 4 bases, with 12 bases between them. This CDR3 is 14 amino acids long. The CDR3 nucleotides read TGTGCCAGCAGCTTGGATTGGTTCCGAGAGACCCAGTACTTC. Protein sequence: CASSLDWFRETQYF.

The V gene is TRBV7-2, the J gene TRBJ2-5; 7 bases map to TRBD2. The CDR3 totals 15 residues. V lost 1 base to trimming and J lost 5 bases; unmatched junction nucleotides: 7. From germline, CDR1 is SGHTA and CDR2 FQGNSA. DNA of the CDR3: TGTGCCAGCAGCTTAGATAGTACTAGCGTGGAGACCCAGTACTTC. Residues: CASSLDSTSVETQYF.

The chain joins TRBV18 to TRBJ1-4; D possibly corresponds to TRBD1 (5 bases). CDR1 and CDR2 from the germline V gene are KGHSH and LQKENI. The ends were cut back, 3 bases at V and 6 bases at J, with 17 bases in the middle. CDR3 length: 16 amino acids. The CDR3 region has the DNA TGTGCCAGCTCACCTCTCCAAGGGGTCCGTGATGAAAAACTGTTTTTT. Translating it yields CASSPLQGVRDEKLFF.

This clonotype was counted between two and nine times. The chain carries TRBV27 and TRBJ2-3; D gene unclear. This CDR3 is built from 13 residues. V gave up 4 bases and J gave up 4 bases, with 9 bases separating them. Germline V gives CDR1 MNHEY, CDR2 SMNVEV (reference sequence). The chain's CDR3 is CASSSELPDTQYF. DNA for the CDR3: TGTGCCAGCAGTTCTGAGCTCCCAGATACGCAGTATTTT.

This clonotype was counted between two and nine times. The genes are TRBV4-1 and TRBJ2-2; D remains unclear. The germline CDR1 and CDR2 sequences are MGHRA and YSYEKL. The length of the CDR3 is 13 residues. Trimming stripped 0 bases from V and 2 bases from J, with 1 base between. CDR3 protein: CASSQENTGELFF. In DNA, the CDR3 is TGCGCCAGCAGCCAAGAAAACACCGGGGAGCTGTTTTTT.

This clonotype was detected only a few times. V and J are TRBV7-2 and TRBJ2-2; perhaps TRBD2 as D (5 bases). Trimming shortened V by 5 bases and J by 5 bases, and 12 bases separated the two germline ends. The CDR3 totals 14 residues. CDR1 and CDR2 from the germline V gene are SGHTA and FQGNSA. Written as DNA, the CDR3 is TGTGCCAGCAGCCCGAGGAGAGGGACCGGGGAGCTGTTTTTT. Its translation is CASSPRRGTGELFF.

This clonotype appeared many times. The V gene is TRBV28, the J gene TRBJ2-1; perhaps TRBD1 as D (7 bases). Germline loops: CDR1 MDHEN, CDR2 SYDVKM. This CDR3 is 12 amino acids long. V dropped 8 bases and J dropped 8 bases, with 13 bases sitting between them. The CDR3 here is CASCDRDYEQFF. The CDR3 DNA follows: TGTGCCAGCTGTGACAGGGACTATGAGCAGTTCTTC.

This clonotype was detected a few times. The chain has TRBV5-1 and TRBJ1-4, with D maybe TRBD1 (5 bases). V dropped 3 bases and J dropped 5 bases, with 17 bases sitting between them. Germline V gene sequence: CDR1 SGHRS, CDR2 YFSETQ. The CDR3 contains 16 residues. The CDR3 nucleotides read TGCGCCAGCAGCTCTAACCCGGGACGGCGGAATGAAAAACTGTTTTTT. Its translation: CASSSNPGRRNEKLFF.

This clonotype was recorded at least ten times. V is TRBV10-3 and J is TRBJ2-1; 9 positions match TRBD2. Germline CDR1 is ENHRY and CDR2 is SYGVKD. V trimming: 7 bases; J trimming: 7 bases; junction bases outside the gene matches: 11. The CDR3 is 15 residues long. CDR3 in amino acids: CAIMSSSGNRNEQFF. CDR3 nucleotides: TGTGCCATCATGTCGTCTAGCGGGAATAGGAATGAGCAGTTCTTC.

This clonotype has at least ten counts. The chain combines TRBV28 with TRBJ2-7; 8 nucleotides align to TRBD1. The CDR3 covers 15 residues. CDR1 and CDR2 (germline): MDHEN, SYDVKM. Unmatched junction bases numbered 12, after V lost 8 bases and J lost 3 bases. The CDR3 sequence is CASLDRDRSLYEQYF. The CDR3 bases are TGTGCCAGCCTCGACCGGGACAGGTCCCTCTACGAGCAGTACTTC.

V and J are TRBV5-6 and TRBJ1-3; 7 bases map to TRBD1. CDR3 length: 16 amino acids. Per germline, CDR1 SGHDT and CDR2 YYEEEE. Trimming removed 4 bases from V and 1 base from J; junction bases left unmatched: 8. The CDR3 spells CASSPKGARSGNTIYF. CDR3 nucleotide sequence: TGTGCCAGCAGCCCTAAGGGGGCCAGGTCTGGAAACACCATATATTTT.